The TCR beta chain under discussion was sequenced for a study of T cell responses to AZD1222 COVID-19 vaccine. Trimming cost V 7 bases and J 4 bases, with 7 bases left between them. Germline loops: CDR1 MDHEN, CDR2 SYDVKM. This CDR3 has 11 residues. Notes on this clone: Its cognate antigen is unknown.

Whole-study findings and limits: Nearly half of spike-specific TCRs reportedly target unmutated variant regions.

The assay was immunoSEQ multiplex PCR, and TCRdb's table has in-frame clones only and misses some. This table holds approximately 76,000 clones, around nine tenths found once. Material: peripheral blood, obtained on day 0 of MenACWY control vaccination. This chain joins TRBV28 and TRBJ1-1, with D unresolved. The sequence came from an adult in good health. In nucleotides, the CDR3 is TGTGCCAGCACGAGGCTCACTGAAGCTTTCTTT. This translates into CASTRLTEAFF.